This T cell receptor beta chain was recorded in a study of cytomegalovirus exposure and HLA in healthy donors. The study's findings and limits: When the data were analyzed later, several of the most significant clusters appeared to be linked to common viral pathogens.

Notes on this clone: The antigen remains unidentified.

The PCR made use of 60 Vbeta and 13 Jbeta primers. The data were produced by immunoSEQ multiplex PCR, yet TCRdb's version contains in-frame clones alone and is incomplete. The sample lists roughly 150,000 clones; more than 60% were seen once. This CDR3 spans 14 amino acids. Germline assignment: CDR1 SGHTA and CDR2 FQGTGA. V was trimmed by 3 bases and J by 7 bases, leaving 16 bases between them. The V call is TRBV7-3, the J call TRBJ2-7, with D maybe TRBD2 (7 bases). This TCR was sampled from a man aged 25-45 years in good health and CMV-seropositive. The specimen sequenced was PBMCs. CDR3 sequence (DNA): TGTGCCAGCAGCTTCGAGGGAGGGGGTTCGGAGCAGTACTTC. It yields the protein CASSFEGGGSEQYF.